This TCR beta chain is drawn from a study of CD4 T cells in relation to SARS-CoV-2 and coronaviruses. CD4+ T cells from unexposed donors were obtained before the COVID-19 pandemic (2011-2018). Isolation of CD4+ T cells took place after approximately eleven days in culture. This clone is categorized as large (0.1 to 1%). Antigen: not known. The CDR3 spans 16 residues. Per the germline V gene, CDR1 is LGHDT and CDR2 is YNNKEL (reference sequence). V shed 1 base and J shed 0 bases, with 13 bases lying between them. Assay used: immunoSEQ multiplex PCR; TCRdb lists only in-frame clones, some missing. In the table there are around 20,000 clones, approximately 75% of which are singletons.

The sequence derives from a human donor in good health. Sample: CD4+ T cells from PBMCs, cultured in vitro. V and J are TRBV3-1 (or the pseudogene TRBV3-2) and TRBJ2-7, with D perhaps TRBD2 (6 bases). The CDR3 nucleotides read TGTGCCAGCAGCCAAGTGGGAGGCGATAGCTCCTACGAGCAGTACTTC. It codes for CASSQVGGDSSYEQYF.